This entry describes one T cell receptor (beta chain). What it recognizes is unknown. This sample stems from a study of CD8 T cells in ankylosing spondylitis. Libraries of TCR beta came from quantitative 5'-RACE with molecular barcodes. TCRdb processed the 5' RACE reads anew with MiXCR; each CDR3 protein has one entry. The table shows hundreds of thousands of distinct CDR3 sequences, with about 20% occurring only once. Study-wide points: A TCR beta motif made of eight highly homologous variants seemed typical of ankylosing spondylitis blood. CD8+ by phenotype, disease-linked clones were relatively rare in peripheral blood. Matched synovial fluid from ankylosing spondylitis patients was reported to be enriched for disease-linked clones.

Trimming shortened V by 4 bases and J by 2 bases, and 12 bases separated the two germline ends. CDR3 size: 15 residues. The chain couples TRBV12-3 or TRBV12-4 to TRBJ2-1, with D perhaps matching TRBD1 (6 bases). The source of this sequence is a male donor with ankylosing spondylitis or in good health (not recorded which). The sequenced sample was blood, either unsorted or a sorted T cell fraction (not recorded which). As DNA, the CDR3 is TGTGCCAGCAGTTCTTGGGACACAGCCTACAATGAGCAGTTCTTC. Amino acid sequence: CASSSWDTAYNEQFF.